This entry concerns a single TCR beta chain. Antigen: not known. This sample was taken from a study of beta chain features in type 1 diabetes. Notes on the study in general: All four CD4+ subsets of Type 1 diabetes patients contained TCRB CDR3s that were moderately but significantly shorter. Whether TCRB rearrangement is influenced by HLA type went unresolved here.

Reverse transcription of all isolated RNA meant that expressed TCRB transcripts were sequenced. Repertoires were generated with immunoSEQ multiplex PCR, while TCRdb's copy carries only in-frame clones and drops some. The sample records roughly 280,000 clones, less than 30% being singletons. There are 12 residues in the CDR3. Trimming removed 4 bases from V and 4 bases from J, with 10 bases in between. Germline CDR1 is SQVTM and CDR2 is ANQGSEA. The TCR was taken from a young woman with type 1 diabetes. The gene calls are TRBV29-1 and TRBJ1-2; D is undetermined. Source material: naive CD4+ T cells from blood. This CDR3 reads CSVVSRGYGYTF. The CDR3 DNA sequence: TGCAGCGTTGTATCCAGAGGCTATGGCTACACCTTC.